Below, one TCR beta chain is given with its context. The data were taken from a study of cytomegalovirus exposure and HLA in healthy donors. Use of 60 Vbeta and 13 Jbeta primers characterized the PCR. Sequencing was performed with immunoSEQ multiplex PCR; in TCRdb, only in-frame clones are kept and a portion is missing. The sample holds about 160,000 clones, about 80% seen once. Healthy bone marrow donors made up the cohort. The CDR3 is 14 amino acids. Germline assignment: CDR1 SGHAT and CDR2 FQNNGV. Trimming left V 5 bases short and J 4 bases short, with 14 bases between. The sequenced sample consisted of PBMCs. This rearrangement joins TRBV11-2 to TRBJ2-5; maybe TRBD1 (5 bases). This clonotype originated in a young man in good health and CMV-seropositive. The CDR3: CASSTTQGPETQYF. As DNA, the CDR3 is TGTGCCAGCAGCACCACCCAGGGTCCAGAGACCCAGTACTTC.